Following are 32 T cell receptor beta chains from one sample sequenced in a study of T cell responses to AZD1222 COVID-19 vaccine. Libraries were prepared by immunoSEQ multiplex PCR; TCRdb keeps only in-frame clonotypes and omits some of them. The sample comprises 95,000 to 100,000 clones, approximately 88% of which are singletons, and approximately 15% rests with the top ten. Sequenced here: peripheral blood, sampled 28 days after the second AZD1222 dose. These TCRs come from an adult who received the AZD1222 COVID-19 vaccine.

The gene calls are TRBV5-1 and TRBJ1-1; weak D call: TRBD1 (6 bases). This CDR3 spans 13 amino acids. The germline V gene encodes CDR1 SGHRS and CDR2 YFSETQ. Trimming shortened V by 4 bases and J by 2 bases, and 9 bases separated the two germline ends. CDR3 loop: CASSRGQNTEAFF. CDR3 coding DNA: TGCGCCAGCAGCCGGGGACAAAACACTGAAGCTTTCTTT.

The V call is TRBV24-1, the J call TRBJ2-1, with 10 nucleotides matching TRBD2. With 4 bases clipped from V and 5 bases from J, the junction kept 7 bases outside the gene matches. Germline loops: CDR1 KGHDR, CDR2 SFDVKD. The CDR3 runs to 16 residues. Here the CDR3 DNA reads TGTGCCACCAGTGAGGGGGGACTAGCGCTCAACAATGAGCAGTTCTTC. It translates to CATSEGGLALNNEQFF.

The rearrangement uses TRBV4-3 and TRBJ1-2; D may be TRBD1 (5 bases). The CDR3 is made up of 15 amino acids. CDR1 and CDR2 from the germline V gene are LGHNA and YSLEER. V dropped 3 bases and J dropped 8 bases, with 19 bases sitting between them. CDR3 DNA: TGCGCCAGCAGCCAGCTGGGGCAGGGAGAAGGCGGCTACACCTTC. It is translated as CASSQLGQGEGGYTF.

This rearrangement joins TRBV4-1 to TRBJ1-5, with a tentative D call TRBD1 (6 bases). This CDR3 is 14 amino acids long. V lost 3 bases and J 4 bases, leaving 10 bases between the germline ends. The V gene's germline CDR1 is MGHRA and CDR2 YSYEKL. The CDR3 DNA sequence: TGCGCCAGCAGCCAGCTACAGGGAAATCAGCCCCAGCATTTT. Amino acids: CASSQLQGNQPQHF.

The V gene is TRBV7-9, the J gene TRBJ1-2, with D possibly TRBD1 on 5 matching bases. The CDR3 runs 12 residues. Per the germline V gene, CDR1 is SEHNR and CDR2 is FQNEAQ (reference sequence). V shed 3 bases and J shed 5 bases, with 7 bases lying between them. The CDR3: CASSFGGYGYTF. The CDR3 bases are TGTGCCAGCAGCTTCGGGGGTTATGGCTACACCTTC.

This chain connects TRBV11-2 to TRBJ1-5; the D gene is possibly TRBD1 (5 bases). Germline V gene data show CDR1 as SGHAT and CDR2 as FQNNGV. The CDR3 sequence is 17 residues long. V was trimmed by 1 base and J by 1 base, leaving 14 bases between them. CDR3 in DNA: TGTGCCAGCAGCTTAGCCGCCGCGGGGCTAAGCAATCAGCCCCAGCATTTT. Translation gives CASSLAAAGLSNQPQHF.

The genes are TRBV3-1 (or the pseudogene TRBV3-2) and TRBJ1-2; D uncertain. V was trimmed by 10 bases and J by 8 bases, leaving 26 bases between them. CDR1 is LGHDT, CDR2 YNNKEL, per germline (reference sequence). This CDR3 is 15 amino acids long. The CDR3 DNA is TGTGCCACCGCCTCCGGAAGGGCAGAGGGCTGGGGCTACACCTTC. Translated, it gives CATASGRAEGWGYTF.

The chain links TRBV7-7 to TRBJ2-2; 10 bases line up with TRBD1. Germline assignment: CDR1 SSHAT and CDR2 FNYEAQ (reference sequence). The CDR3 has 16 residues. V dropped 6 bases and J dropped 4; count of bases not matched to a gene: 8. The CDR3 region is CASRAGTGVGTGELFF. CDR3 DNA: TGTGCCAGCAGAGCCGGGACAGGGGTAGGCACCGGGGAGCTGTTTTTT.

J is TRBJ1-2 and V is TRBV11-1, with unresolved D. CDR1 is SGHAT and CDR2 is FQDESV in the germline V gene (reference sequence). Trimming took off 3 bases at V and 6 bases at J, with 8 bases between the two ends. The CDR3 runs 12 residues. As DNA, the CDR3 is TGTGCCAGCAGCTTTGGTGAGGATGGCTACACCTTC. Amino acid sequence: CASSFGEDGYTF.

The rearrangement links TRBV3-1 (or the pseudogene TRBV3-2) to TRBJ2-3; 9 nucleotides match TRBD2. CDR1 and CDR2 from the germline V gene are LGHDT and YNNKEL (reference sequence). The ends lost 2 bases at V and 4 bases at J; junction bases unmatched: 4. The CDR3 extends over 15 amino acids. CDR3: CASSQNAGGPDTQYF. In DNA form, the CDR3 reads TGTGCCAGCAGCCAAAACGCGGGAGGGCCAGATACGCAGTATTTT.

This clone appeared a few times. The chain is built from TRBV2 and TRBJ2-5; D gene ambiguous. Trimming removed 4 bases from V and 5 bases from J, with 11 bases in between. The CDR3 runs 13 residues. Germline lookup yields CDR1 SNHLY and CDR2 FYNNEI. In DNA, the CDR3 is TGTGCCAGCAGTGTCCAGCTTCGGGAGACCCAGTACTTC. It is translated as CASSVQLRETQYF.

This clone was counted a few times. This chain joins TRBV10-3 and TRBJ1-2; 8 nucleotides line up with TRBD1. Losses at the gene ends were 10 bases for V and 3 bases for J; bases not matched to a gene: 4. Germline V CDR1 and CDR2: ENHRY, SYGVKD. The CDR3 loop spans 12 amino acids. CDR3 amino acids: CATQGADYGYTF. The CDR3 coding sequence is TGTGCCACCCAGGGGGCAGACTATGGCTACACCTTC.

The rearrangement joins TRBV19 to TRBJ1-5; D gene uncertain. V lost 2 bases to trimming and J lost 2 bases, with 7 bases between them. CDR1 is LNHDA and CDR2 is SQIVND in the germline V gene (reference sequence). The CDR3 runs 14 residues. The CDR3 region is CASSIREGNQPQHF. CDR3 bases: TGTGCCAGTAGTATAAGGGAAGGCAATCAGCCCCAGCATTTT.

The V gene is TRBV6-6, the J gene TRBJ2-1; TRBD1 might be the D (6 bases). The germline V and J ends were trimmed by 6 bases and 3 bases, with 12 bases remaining between them. The length of the CDR3 is 14 residues. Looked up from germline, CDR1 is MNHNY and CDR2 is SVGAGI (reference sequence). The CDR3 region is CASSGQINYNEQFF. The CDR3 nucleotides are TGTGCCAGCAGCGGACAGATAAACTACAATGAGCAGTTCTTC.

This rearrangement joins TRBV10-3 to TRBJ2-2; 7 bases map to TRBD2. The CDR3 covers 16 residues. Germline V gives CDR1 ENHRY, CDR2 SYGVKD. V gave up 0 bases and J gave up 2 bases; unmatched junction bases: 3. CDR3 bases: TGTGCCATCAGTGAGTCGGGCGGGGGAAACACCGGGGAGCTGTTTTTT. Residues: CAISESGGGNTGELFF.

The chain links TRBV7-9 to TRBJ2-7; 9 nucleotides align to TRBD1. V was clipped by 4 bases and J by 6 bases; unmatched bases: 7. The CDR3 runs to 14 residues. From germline, CDR1 is SEHNR and CDR2 FQNEAQ (reference sequence). The CDR3 DNA reads as TGTGCCAGCAGCTCTCCGGGACAGGGCGCCGAGCAGTACTTC. Translated: CASSSPGQGAEQYF.

V and J are TRBV24-1 and TRBJ2-3; TRBD2 matches 7 bases. There are 14 residues in the CDR3. Germline V gene lookup returns CDR1 KGHDR and CDR2 SFDVKD. V gave up 9 bases and J gave up 3 bases; unmatched junction bases: 8. The chain's CDR3 is CATRGGGATDTQYF. CDR3 coding DNA: TGTGCCACCCGTGGGGGAGGGGCTACAGATACGCAGTATTTT.

V gene TRBV6-5 combines with J gene TRBJ2-7; D is undetermined. This CDR3 contains 15 residues. Germline values: CDR1 MNHEY, CDR2 SVGAGI. V dropped 7 bases and J dropped 6 bases, with 22 bases sitting between them. CDR3: CASILVGLMGAEQYF. Here the CDR3 DNA reads TGTGCCAGCATCCTAGTAGGGCTGATGGGCGCCGAGCAGTACTTC.

In DNA, the CDR3 is TGTGCCAGCAGACCGATGCTCAATCAGCCCCAGCATTTT. Amino acid sequence: CASRPMLNQPQHF. The gene calls are TRBV2 and TRBJ1-5; D not resolved. CDR3 size: 13 residues. V was shortened by 6 bases and J by 3 bases, with 9 bases between the two germline ends. From germline, CDR1 is SNHLY and CDR2 FYNNEI.

The rearrangement links TRBV6-5 to TRBJ2-5; 9 nucleotides line up with TRBD1. The CDR3 is 15 amino acids. The V gene's germline CDR1 is MNHEY and CDR2 SVGAGI. The ends lost 10 bases at V and 7 bases at J; junction bases unmatched: 16. The CDR3 is CATHPRGQGMATQYF. The CDR3 DNA is TGTGCCACCCACCCCCGGGGACAGGGTATGGCGACCCAGTACTTC.

V gene TRBV30 combines with J gene TRBJ2-5; no firm D call. V was trimmed by 2 bases and J by 7 bases, leaving 11 bases between them. There are 12 residues in the CDR3. The germline V gene encodes CDR1 GTSNPN and CDR2 SVGIG (reference sequence). The CDR3 protein is CAWSTNPGTQYF. CDR3 sequence (DNA): TGTGCCTGGAGTACTAACCCAGGGACCCAGTACTTC.

The chain joins TRBV6-1 to TRBJ2-1; 10 positions agree with TRBD2. CDR3 length: 15 residues. Germline CDR1 and CDR2: MNHNS and SASEGT. Trimming at V came to 1 base and at J to 7 bases, leaving 4 bases not matched to a gene. The CDR3 nucleotides read TGTGCCAGCAGTGAAGTGGTAGCGGGGGGAAATGAGCAGTTCTTC. It codes for CASSEVVAGGNEQFF.

The chain combines TRBV27 with TRBJ2-2; unclear D gene. Looked up from germline, CDR1 is MNHEY and CDR2 is SMNVEV (reference sequence). The CDR3 covers 16 residues. V was pared by 6 bases and J by 5 bases, with 19 bases between. The CDR3 sequence: CASSPKGILGTGELFF. For the CDR3, the DNA is TGTGCCAGCAGCCCCAAGGGAATTTTGGGAACCGGGGAGCTGTTTTTT.

This chain joins TRBV6-4 and TRBJ1-1, with D possibly matching TRBD1 (6 bases). V was cut by 3 bases and J by 4 bases, with 9 bases left in between. In germline, CDR1 is MRHNA, CDR2 SNTAGT. This CDR3 region has 13 residues. The CDR3 region is CASSERGSTEAFF. CDR3 bases: TGTGCCAGCAGTGAAAGGGGGAGCACTGAAGCTTTCTTT.

The chain combines TRBV3-1 (or the pseudogene TRBV3-2) with TRBJ2-5; 9 nucleotides agree with TRBD1. There are 15 residues in the CDR3. Germline V gene lookup returns CDR1 LGHDT and CDR2 YNNKEL (reference sequence). V trimming: 5 bases; J trimming: 4 bases; junction bases outside the gene matches: 8. CDR3 nucleotide sequence: TGTGCCAGCAGCTACAGGGGGCTAGGAGGAGAGACCCAGTACTTC. Its protein product is CASSYRGLGGETQYF.

This chain joins TRBV7-8 and TRBJ1-6; weak D call: TRBD1 (5 bases). The length of the CDR3 is 17 residues. Germline-derived CDR1 and CDR2 are SGHVS and FQNEAQ. The V end lost 5 bases, the J end lost 8 bases, and 22 bases lay between the germline ends. The CDR3 sequence is CASSMRTRKGYDSPLHF. Here the CDR3 DNA reads TGTGCCAGCAGCATGCGGACTCGGAAGGGGTATGATTCACCCCTCCACTTT. The full variable domain, in which reference TRBV7-8 and TRBJ1-6 provide the parts outside the CDR3, is GAGVSQSPRYKVAKRGQDVALRCDPISGHVSLFWYQQALGQGPEFLTYFQNEAQLDKSGLPSDRFFAERPEGSVSTLKIQRTQQEDSAVYLCASSMRTRKGYDSPLHFGNGTRLTVT.

V gene TRBV9 combines with J gene TRBJ2-7, with 12 nucleotides matching TRBD2. Germline V gene lookup returns CDR1 SGDLS and CDR2 YYNGEE. The V and J ends lost 4 bases and 5 bases, in that order; junction bases with no gene match: 10. The CDR3 is 16 residues long. Here the CDR3 DNA reads TGTGCCAGCAGCACTAGGGGACTAGCGGGTAGCAACGAGCAGTACTTC. Translated, it gives CASSTRGLAGSNEQYF.

The table lists this clone with a count of one. J is TRBJ2-3 and V is TRBV19, with a possible D match to TRBD1 (6 bases). The CDR3 extends over 14 amino acids. CDR1 is LNHDA, CDR2 SQIVND, per germline (reference sequence). Trimming shortened V by 5 bases and J by 4 bases, and 13 bases separated the two germline ends. The CDR3 DNA sequence: TGTGCCAGTAGTGGGGTAGAGGGGGCAGATACGCAGTATTTT. This encodes CASSGVEGADTQYF.

This chain links TRBV7-2 with TRBJ2-3; a possible D gene is TRBD2 (6 bases). Trimming cost V 5 bases and J 0 bases, with 12 bases left between them. Germline V gene sequence: CDR1 SGHTA, CDR2 FQGNSA. There are 15 residues in the CDR3. For the CDR3, the DNA is TGTGCCAGCAGCCCGGACTACGGGAGCACAGATACGCAGTATTTT. Its translation is CASSPDYGSTDTQYF.

This chain joins TRBV18 and TRBJ2-7; 10 bases are shared with TRBD2. The CDR3 is 18 amino acids. The V segment lost 3 bases and the J segment 2 bases; nucleotides outside the gene matches: 13. CDR1 and CDR2 (germline): KGHSH, LQKENI. CDR3 residues: CASSPGVGGLAETYEQYF. In DNA form, the CDR3 reads TGTGCCAGCTCACCTGGAGTCGGAGGACTAGCGGAGACCTACGAGCAGTACTTC.

The chain has TRBV29-1 and TRBJ1-3; possibly TRBD1 for D (5 bases). CDR3 length: 13 residues. In germline, CDR1 is SQVTM, CDR2 ANQGSEA. V lost 5 bases and J lost 0, with 8 bases in between. The CDR3 protein is CSVWGHSGNTIYF. The CDR3 DNA reads TGCAGCGTTTGGGGCCACTCTGGAAACACCATATATTTT.

The chain couples TRBV9 to TRBJ2-1, with 12 bases matching TRBD2. With 3 bases clipped from V and 5 bases from J, the junction kept 6 bases outside the gene matches. The CDR3 totals 16 residues. Germline V gene sequence: CDR1 SGDLS, CDR2 YYNGEE. CDR3: CASSGGLAGLDNEQFF. Here the CDR3 DNA reads TGTGCCAGCAGCGGGGGACTAGCGGGTCTTGACAATGAGCAGTTCTTC. Full variable domain (remainder filled in from reference TRBV9 and TRBJ2-1): DSGVTQTPKHLITATGQRVTLRCSPRSGDLSVYWYQQSLDQGLQFLIQYYNGEERAKGNILERFSAQQFPDLHSELNLSSLELGDSALYFCASSGGLAGLDNEQFFGPGTRLTVL.